The 4 T cell receptor beta chains below come from one sample, sequenced in a study of blood T cell repertoires in COVID-19. Sequencing was performed with immunoSEQ multiplex PCR; in TCRdb, only in-frame clones are kept and a portion is missing. Of 95,000 to 150,000 clones in the sample, about 79% are singletons; the top ten hold 2.3%. The specimen was peripheral blood. All receptors derive from a man aged 70-80 years with acute or convalescent COVID-19.

CDR3 in amino acids: CASSHLTGGGADTQYF. CDR3 DNA sequence: TGTGCCAGCAGCCACTTGACAGGGGGCGGGGCAGATACGCAGTATTTT. This rearrangement joins TRBV3-1 (or the pseudogene TRBV3-2) to TRBJ2-3, with 10 bases fitting TRBD1. The germline CDR1 and CDR2 sequences are LGHDT and YNNKEL (reference sequence). The trim removed 3 bases at V and 4 bases at J, leaving 7 bases unmatched. There are 16 residues in the CDR3.

This clone is a singleton in its sample. The chain joins TRBV5-1 to TRBJ2-1; TRBD1 agrees at 7 bases. V lost 4 bases to trimming and J lost 4 bases; unmatched junction nucleotides: 8. This CDR3 is built from 15 residues. Germline V gene lookup returns CDR1 SGHRS and CDR2 YFSETQ. The CDR3 DNA follows: TGCGCCAGCAGCCTTCCCGGGACAGCGTACAATGAGCAGTTCTTC. Translation: CASSLPGTAYNEQFF.

The chain joins TRBV7-9 to TRBJ1-2; D uncertain. V was trimmed by 5 bases and J by 4 bases, leaving 14 bases between them. The CDR3 covers 14 residues. Germline CDR1 is SEHNR and CDR2 is FQNEAQ (reference sequence). The CDR3 DNA sequence: TGTGCCAGCAGCCTTGATGGGCGCGCCTATGGCTACACCTTC. Translated: CASSLDGRAYGYTF. Supplemented by reference TRBV7-9 and TRBJ1-2, the full variable domain reads DTGVSQNPRHKITKRGQNVTFRCDPISEHNRLYWYRQTLGQGPEFLTYFQNEAQLEKSRLLSDRFSAERPKGSFSTLEIQRTEQGDSAMYLCASSLDGRAYGYTFGSGTRLTVV.

With respect to this clone: The junction shows a germline mismatch at one end, possibly a read error. This chain uses TRBV19 with TRBJ1-4; 9 bases line up with TRBD1. From germline, CDR1 is LNHDA and CDR2 SQIVND (reference sequence). There are 15 residues in the CDR3. CDR3 amino acids: CTSSPPGQGREKLFF. The CDR3 nucleotides are TGTACCAGTAGTCCACCGGGACAGGGAAGGGAAAAACTGTTTTTT.